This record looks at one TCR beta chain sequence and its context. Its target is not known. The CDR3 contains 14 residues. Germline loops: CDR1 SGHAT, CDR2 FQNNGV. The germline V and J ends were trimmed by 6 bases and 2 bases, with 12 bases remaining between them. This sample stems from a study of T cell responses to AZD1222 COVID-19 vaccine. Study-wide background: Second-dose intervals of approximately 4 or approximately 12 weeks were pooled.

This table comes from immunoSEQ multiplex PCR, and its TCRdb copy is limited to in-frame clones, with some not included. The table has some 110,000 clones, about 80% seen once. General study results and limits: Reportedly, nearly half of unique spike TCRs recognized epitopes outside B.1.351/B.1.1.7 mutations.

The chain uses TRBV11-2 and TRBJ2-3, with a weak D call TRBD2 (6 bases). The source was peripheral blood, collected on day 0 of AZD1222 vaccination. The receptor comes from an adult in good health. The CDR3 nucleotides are TGTGCCAGCAGAACCGCGGGGTTCACAGATACGCAGTATTTT. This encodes CASRTAGFTDTQYF.